These 9 T cell receptor beta chains share one sample of origin, sequenced in a study of control samples from healthy donors and cancer patients. TCRdb's table, derived via immunoSEQ multiplex PCR, lists solely in-frame clones and lacks some. The repertoire has 65,000 to 100,000 clones, around 87% of them found once; the top ten carry around 18%. Sample: blood. The source is a man between 50 and 59 years old in good health.

CDR3 loop: CASSQGREQFF. The CDR3 DNA sequence: TGCGCCAGCAGCCAAGGACGGGAGCAGTTCTTC. The V gene is TRBV4-1, the J gene TRBJ2-1; D uncertain. V was clipped by 1 base and J by 10 bases, with 5 bases between them. This CDR3 region has 11 residues. Germline-derived CDR1 and CDR2 are MGHRA and YSYEKL.

This chain uses TRBV4-2 with TRBJ1-1; D is perhaps TRBD1 (5 bases). V was clipped by 2 bases and J by 2 bases, with 9 bases between them. Per the germline V gene, CDR1 is LGHNA and CDR2 is YNFKEQ. The CDR3 has 14 residues. The CDR3 spells CASSQPQGNTEAFF. CDR3 DNA sequence: TGTGCCAGCAGCCAACCTCAGGGAAACACTGAAGCTTTCTTT.

This sequence joins TRBV27 and TRBJ2-3; D uncertain. V dropped 1 base and J dropped 5 bases, with 7 bases sitting between them. Germline values: CDR1 MNHEY, CDR2 SMNVEV (reference sequence). The CDR3 is made up of 13 amino acids. The CDR3 loop reads CASSLWGRDTQYF. CDR3 nucleotide sequence: TGTGCCAGCAGTTTATGGGGTCGAGATACGCAGTATTTT.

The CDR3 DNA reads TGTGCCAGCAGCAAAGAGGTTCCGGGGAGGGACACTGAAGCTTTCTTT. As protein: CASSKEVPGRDTEAFF. The chain combines TRBV21-1 with TRBJ1-1. TRBV21-1 is listed as a pseudogene. CDR3 size: 16 residues.

The chain recombines TRBV5-1 with TRBJ2-1; 10 nucleotides agree with TRBD2. This CDR3 is built from 13 residues. Germline CDR1 reads SGHRS; CDR2 reads YFSETQ. V dropped 8 bases and J dropped 5; count of bases not matched to a gene: 4. The CDR3 protein is CASRTSGDNEQFF. The DNA of the CDR3 is TGCGCCAGTCGGACTAGCGGCGACAATGAGCAGTTCTTC.

Turning to this clone: Other DNA sequences in the same sample also yield this CDR3. The chain is built from TRBV5-6 and TRBJ2-7, with D unresolved. The CDR3 loop spans 12 amino acids. From germline, CDR1 is SGHDT and CDR2 YYEEEE. V shed 5 bases and J shed 0 bases, with 6 bases lying between them. CDR3 sequence reads: CASSLSSYEQYF. CDR3 bases: TGTGCCAGCAGTTTGAGCTCCTACGAGCAGTACTTC.

The chain combines TRBV20-1 with TRBJ1-1; no clear D gene. The length of the CDR3 is 11 residues. Germline values: CDR1 DFQATT, CDR2 SNEGSKA (reference sequence). The V end lost 8 bases, the J end lost 3 bases, and 10 bases lay between the germline ends. CDR3 residues: CSTQEDTEAFF. The CDR3 DNA is TGCAGTACTCAAGAGGACACTGAAGCTTTCTTT.

The chain combines TRBV24-1 with TRBJ2-1; 10 bases are shared with TRBD2. This CDR3 is 15 amino acids long. Trimming removed 0 bases from V and 7 bases from J; junction bases left unmatched: 2. Germline V CDR1 and CDR2: KGHDR, SFDVKD. This chain's CDR3 is CATSDLKTSGNEQFF. The CDR3 bases are TGTGCCACCAGTGATTTGAAGACTAGCGGGAATGAGCAGTTCTTC.

This clone was seen just once. The chain links TRBV9 to TRBJ1-2, with 8 bases fitting TRBD1. After removal of 0 bases from V and 6 bases from J, the junction contained 10 bases not matched to a gene. The CDR3 spans 16 residues. Germline-derived CDR1 and CDR2 are SGDLS and YYNGEE. The CDR3 loop reads CASSVASGQGMDGYTF. CDR3 nucleotide sequence: TGTGCCAGCAGCGTAGCAAGCGGACAGGGAATGGATGGCTACACCTTC.